These 17 T cell receptor beta chains were all obtained from the same sample, sequenced in a study of T cells in Graves' hyperthyroidism and ophthalmopathy. RNA transcripts gave rise to amplified TCR beta CDR3 regions. The study used the HTBI primer set for a first-round RT-PCR of the TCR CDR3. TCRdb reprocessed the multiplex PCR reads via MiXCR and lists one record per CDR3 protein. The sample has some 200,000 distinct CDR3 sequences; roughly a sixth are singletons. The specimen sequenced was blood. Receptors originate from a woman aged 45 to 65 with Graves' hyperthyroidism.

This chain joins TRBV20-1 and TRBJ2-7, with 13 bases fitting TRBD2. This CDR3 spans 16 amino acids. Germline V gene sequence: CDR1 DFQATT, CDR2 SNEGSKA (reference sequence). V trimming: 6 bases; J trimming: 8 bases; junction bases outside the gene matches: 16. The CDR3 sequence is CSAPPPPGTSGKQQYF. CDR3 in DNA: TGCAGTGCCCCCCCCCCGCCCGGGACTAGCGGGAAACAGCAGTACTTC.

This clonotype has just a few counts. The V gene is TRBV3-1, the J gene TRBJ2-3; TRBD2 matches 8 bases. The V gene's germline CDR1 is LGHDT and CDR2 YNNKEL (reference sequence). This CDR3 spans 13 amino acids. The trim removed 4 bases at V and 5 bases at J, leaving 2 bases unmatched. The CDR3 here is CASSLRGGDTQYF. The CDR3 coding sequence is TGTGCCAGCAGCCTTCGGGGGGGAGATACGCAGTATTTT.

In its sample, this clonotype was seen many times. The chain uses TRBV12-3 or TRBV12-4 and TRBJ2-1; 9 nucleotides line up with TRBD2. CDR3 size: 16 residues. The J segment lost 3 bases and the V segment lost 5 bases, leaving 8 bases of the junction unmatched. CDR3 nucleotide sequence: TGTGCCAGCAGTCCGGCGGGAGGGCGGGACTACAATGAGCAGTTCTTC. Translating gives CASSPAGGRDYNEQFF.

V usage is TRBV7-2 and J usage is TRBJ2-1; the match to TRBD2 covers 10 bases. J gave up 3 bases and V 2 bases, and 7 bases lay outside the gene matches. CDR1 and CDR2 (germline): SGHTA, FQGNSA. The CDR3 extends over 17 amino acids. CDR3 loop: CASSLTSGATGYNEQFF. In DNA form, the CDR3 reads TGTGCCAGCAGCTTAACTAGCGGGGCGACTGGCTACAATGAGCAGTTCTTC.

This clonotype was counted ten times or more. The chain is built from TRBV12-3 or TRBV12-4 and TRBJ1-6; D might be TRBD1 (5 bases). This CDR3 has 15 residues. V lost 5 bases to trimming and J lost 8 bases, with 16 bases between them. The CDR3 loop reads CASSLIGSRDSPLHF. In DNA, the CDR3 is TGTGCCAGCAGTCTGATCGGCAGCAGGGATTCACCCCTCCACTTT.

This sequence joins TRBV14 and TRBJ2-1; D might be TRBD1 or TRBD2, each matching 6 bases. Germline assignment: CDR1 SGHDN and CDR2 FVKESK. V lost 0 bases to trimming and J lost 0 bases, with 21 bases between them. The CDR3 consists of 20 residues. The CDR3 reads CASSQEEGLPGVSSYNEQFF. CDR3 bases: TGTGCCAGCAGCCAAGAGGAGGGACTCCCAGGGGTCAGCTCCTACAATGAGCAGTTCTTC.

This clonotype has just a few counts. The chain carries TRBV27 and TRBJ1-1, with D unclear. CDR1 and CDR2 from the germline V gene are MNHEY and SMNVEV (reference sequence). CDR3 length: 12 amino acids. Between the trimmed V and J ends, which lost 3 bases and 11 bases, there was a span of 13 bases. The CDR3 DNA reads as TGTGCCAGCAGTTTGTCCCCTCACGAGGCTTTCTTT. Translating gives CASSLSPHEAFF.

This clonotype appeared many times. The V gene is TRBV7-9, the J gene TRBJ2-5; D unclear. Germline CDR1 is SEHNR and CDR2 is FQNEAQ (reference sequence). V dropped 6 bases and J dropped 3 bases, with 2 bases sitting between them. The CDR3 totals 10 residues. CDR3 region: CASSEETQYF. CDR3 nucleotide sequence: TGTGCCAGCAGTGAAGAGACCCAGTACTTC.

This clonotype was seen at least ten times. The rearrangement joins TRBV20-1 to TRBJ2-7, with D tentatively TRBD2 (5 bases). Germline V gene lookup returns CDR1 DFQATT and CDR2 SNEGSKA (reference sequence). The CDR3 is 13 amino acids. V dropped 5 bases and J dropped 3 bases, with 14 bases sitting between them. The CDR3 DNA follows: TGCAGTGCTCCGGGCCTTAGCGACTACGAGCAGTACTTC. Translation gives CSAPGLSDYEQYF.

V gene TRBV5-6 combines with J gene TRBJ2-1; the match to TRBD2 covers 9 bases. Germline V gene data show CDR1 as SGHDT and CDR2 as YYEEEE. V gave up 2 bases and J gave up 9 bases; unmatched junction bases: 9. The CDR3 runs to 15 residues. CDR3 residues: CASSFRTSDQGEQFF. DNA of the CDR3: TGTGCCAGCAGCTTTAGGACTAGCGACCAAGGTGAGCAGTTCTTC. The whole variable domain, filled in from reference TRBV5-6 and TRBJ2-1, reads DAGVTQSPTHLIKTRGQQVTLRCSPKSGHDTVSWYQQALGQGPQFIFQYYEEEERQRGNFPDRFSGHQFPNYSSELNVNALLLGDSALYLCASSFRTSDQGEQFFGPGTRLTVL.

The V call is TRBV5-4, the J call TRBJ2-2, with 10 bases identical to TRBD2. V lost 4 bases and J lost 6; bases outside the gene matches: 9. In germline, CDR1 is SGHNT, CDR2 YYREEE (reference sequence). The CDR3 extends over 16 amino acids. CDR3 sequence: CASSATTSGIAGELFF. For the CDR3, the DNA is TGTGCCAGCAGCGCAACTACTAGCGGGATTGCCGGGGAGCTGTTTTTT.

This clonotype showed up just a few times. This rearrangement joins TRBV30 to TRBJ2-4, with unresolved D. This CDR3 has 14 amino acids. V lost 3 bases and J lost 4, with 13 bases in between. Germline assignment: CDR1 GTSNPN and CDR2 SVGIG (reference sequence). In DNA form, the CDR3 reads TGTGCCTGGAGGGGCGAAGCCTGGAAAAACATTCAGTACTTC. Its translation is CAWRGEAWKNIQYF.

This clonotype was recorded at least ten times. The V gene is TRBV27, the J gene TRBJ2-6, with TRBD2 identical over 14 bases. The junction had 17 bases not matched to a gene; V was cut back by 6 bases and J by 4 bases. Per the germline V gene, CDR1 is MNHEY and CDR2 is SMNVEV (reference sequence). The CDR3 runs 21 residues. CDR3 sequence reads: CASRLGGLAGVQAGGANVLTF. DNA of the CDR3: TGTGCCAGCAGACTCGGGGGACTAGCGGGAGTCCAGGCGGGAGGGGCCAACGTCCTGACTTTC.

This clonotype was seen at least ten times. V and J are TRBV27 and TRBJ2-5; TRBD2 is a possible D gene (5 bases). In germline, CDR1 is MNHEY, CDR2 SMNVEV (reference sequence). This CDR3 comprises 19 residues. The V end lost 5 bases, the J end lost 2 bases, and 27 bases lay between the germline ends. CDR3 DNA: TGTGCCAGCAGTCCCCTGGGCGGGTGGCTAAACCAACAACAAGAGACCCAGTACTTC. Translating gives CASSPLGGWLNQQQETQYF.

This clonotype was observed a few times. V gene TRBV4-1 combines with J gene TRBJ2-7; either TRBD1 or TRBD2 may supply D (5 bases each). Germline V gene lookup returns CDR1 MGHRA and CDR2 YSYEKL. The V end lost 4 bases, the J end lost 2 bases, and 15 bases lay between the germline ends. This CDR3 spans 15 amino acids. The DNA of the CDR3 is TGCGCCAGCAGCCGATCCGGGACGGACCCCTACGAGCAGTACTTC. Translating it yields CASSRSGTDPYEQYF.

The table lists this clonotype with a few counts. The rearrangement uses TRBV30 and TRBJ2-1; D tentatively reads TRBD1 or TRBD2 (5 bases each). Trimming cost V 1 base and J 6 bases, with 16 bases left between them. The CDR3 is made up of 15 amino acids. Germline-derived CDR1 and CDR2 are GTSNPN and SVGIG (reference sequence). CDR3 sequence (DNA): TGTGCCTGGAGTGCCGGGACCCCTCGGATCAATGAGCAGTTCTTC. This sequence encodes CAWSAGTPRINEQFF.

At least ten counts were recorded for this clonotype. The chain employs TRBV28 and TRBJ1-2; D gene uncertain. V gave up 4 bases and J gave up 8 bases, with 14 bases separating them. The CDR3 loop spans 13 amino acids. Germline-derived CDR1 and CDR2 are MDHEN and SYDVKM. The CDR3 DNA reads TGTGCCAGCAGTTCCCACGGGTCCGGGGGCTACACCTTC. It yields the protein CASSSHGSGGYTF.